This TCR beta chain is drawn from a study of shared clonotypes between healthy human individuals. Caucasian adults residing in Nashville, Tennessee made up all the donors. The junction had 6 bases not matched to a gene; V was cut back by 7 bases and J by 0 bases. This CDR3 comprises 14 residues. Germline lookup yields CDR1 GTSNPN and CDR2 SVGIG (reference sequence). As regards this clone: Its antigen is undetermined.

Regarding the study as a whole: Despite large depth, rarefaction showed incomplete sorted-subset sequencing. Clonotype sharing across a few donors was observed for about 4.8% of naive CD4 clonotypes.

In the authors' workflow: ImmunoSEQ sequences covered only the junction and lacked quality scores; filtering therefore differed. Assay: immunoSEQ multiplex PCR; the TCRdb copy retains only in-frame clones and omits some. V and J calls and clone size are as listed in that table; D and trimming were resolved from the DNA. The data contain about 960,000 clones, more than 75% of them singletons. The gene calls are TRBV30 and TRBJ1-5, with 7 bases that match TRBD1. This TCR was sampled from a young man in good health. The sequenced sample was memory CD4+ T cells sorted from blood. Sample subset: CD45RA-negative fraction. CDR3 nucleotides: TGTGCCTTACGACAGGGAAATAGCAATCAGCCCCAGCATTTT. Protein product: CALRQGNSNQPQHF.